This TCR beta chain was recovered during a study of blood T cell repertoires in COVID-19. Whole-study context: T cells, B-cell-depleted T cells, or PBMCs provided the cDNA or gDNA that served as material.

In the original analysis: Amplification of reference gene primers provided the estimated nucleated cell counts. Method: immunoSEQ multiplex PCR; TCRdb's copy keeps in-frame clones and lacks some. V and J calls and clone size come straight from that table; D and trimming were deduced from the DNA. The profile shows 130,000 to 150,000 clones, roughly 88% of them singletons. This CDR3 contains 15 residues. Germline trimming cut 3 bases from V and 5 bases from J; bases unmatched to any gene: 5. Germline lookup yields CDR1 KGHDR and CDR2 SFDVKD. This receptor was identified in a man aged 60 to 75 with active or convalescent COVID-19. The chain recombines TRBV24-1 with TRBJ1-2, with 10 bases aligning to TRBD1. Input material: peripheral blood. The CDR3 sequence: CATSDGTGEGYGYTF. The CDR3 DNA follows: TGTGCCACCAGTGATGGGACAGGGGAAGGATATGGCTACACCTTC.